The 19 T cell receptor beta chains below all came from one sample that was sequenced in a study of shared clonotypes between healthy human individuals. Method: immunoSEQ multiplex PCR; TCRdb's copy keeps in-frame clones and lacks some. The data contain roughly 1,500,000 clones, 95% to 99% of them singletons. Sequenced: naive CD4+ T cells sorted from blood. Described subset: CD45RA+ positively selected. The receptors here all came from a man aged 25-45 years in good health.

The chain couples TRBV19 to TRBJ2-3; 8 bases fit TRBD2. Unmatched junction bases numbered 8, after V lost 3 bases and J lost 0 bases. In germline, CDR1 is LNHDA, CDR2 SQIVND (reference sequence). The CDR3 is made up of 17 amino acids. The CDR3 loop reads CASSIGGAGASTDTQYF. CDR3 DNA sequence: TGTGCCAGTAGTATCGGGGGGGCCGGTGCTAGCACAGATACGCAGTATTTT.

The chain employs TRBV5-4 and TRBJ2-2; 8 bases align to TRBD1. CDR3 length: 15 residues. Trimming took 4 bases from V and 7 from J; bases not matched to a gene: 9. Looked up from germline, CDR1 is SGHNT and CDR2 is YYREEE (reference sequence). CDR3 nucleotides: TGTGCCAGCAGCGCGGACAGGGTATTTGTCGGGGAGCTGTTTTTT. Translating it yields CASSADRVFVGELFF.

This sequence joins TRBV25-1 and TRBJ2-7; 10 bases are a match to TRBD2. V dropped 3 bases and J dropped 4; count of bases not matched to a gene: 6. The CDR3 has 15 residues. The germline V gene encodes CDR1 MGHDK and CDR2 SYGVNS. This CDR3 reads CASSDRTSGGYEQYF. CDR3 coding DNA: TGTGCCAGCAGTGACCGGACTAGCGGCGGGTACGAGCAGTACTTC.

The V call is TRBV19, the J call TRBJ2-1; D is tentatively TRBD1 or TRBD2 (5 bases each). Trimming stripped 9 bases from V and 2 bases from J, with 11 bases between. This CDR3 region has 13 residues. Germline assignment: CDR1 LNHDA and CDR2 SQIVND (reference sequence). CDR3 coding DNA: TGTGCCAGCGGGGCAGGAGCCTACAATGAGCAGTTCTTC. Its translation is CASGAGAYNEQFF.

The chain uses TRBV18 and TRBJ2-7; TRBD1 aligns across 7 bases. The CDR3 has 13 amino acids. Trimming cost V 6 bases and J 3 bases; bases outside gene matches: 5. Looked up from germline, CDR1 is KGHSH and CDR2 is LQKENI. The CDR3 region has the DNA TGTGCCAGCTCGACAGGGTTGAACTACGAGCAGTACTTC. Translation gives CASSTGLNYEQYF.

The rearrangement links TRBV15 to TRBJ1-1, with D perhaps matching TRBD1 (5 bases). In germline, CDR1 is LNHNV, CDR2 YYDKDF (reference sequence). CDR3 size: 15 residues. The V gene lost 1 base and the J gene lost 4 bases, with 13 bases spanning the gap. As DNA, the CDR3 is TGTGCCACCAGCAGAGTCGACATCGGGGGCACTGAAGCTTTCTTT. Protein: CATSRVDIGGTEAFF.

The chain uses TRBV6-1 and TRBJ1-2; 8 nucleotides agree with TRBD1. Losses at the gene ends were 5 bases for V and 3 bases for J; bases not matched to a gene: 8. Germline V CDR1 and CDR2: MNHNS, SASEGT. CDR3 length: 15 residues. This chain's CDR3 is CASSLTDRDDYGYTF. The CDR3 DNA reads as TGTGCCAGCAGTCTAACGGACAGGGACGACTATGGCTACACCTTC.

The rearrangement uses TRBV7-3 and TRBJ2-2, with TRBD1 as a possible D gene (6 bases). Germline V lookup: CDR1 SGHTA, CDR2 FQGTGA. V lost 4 bases and J lost 5, with 11 bases in between. The length of the CDR3 is 14 residues. CDR3 protein: CASSSLTGTGELFF. The CDR3 region has the DNA TGTGCCAGCAGCTCCCTAACAGGGACCGGGGAGCTGTTTTTT. The entire variable domain, with the rest obtained from reference TRBV7-3 and TRBJ2-2, is as follows: GAGVSQTPSNKVTEKGKYVELRCDPISGHTALYWYRQSLGQGPEFLIYFQGTGAADDSGLPNDRFFAVRPEGSVSTLKIQRTERGDSAVYLCASSSLTGTGELFFGEGSRLTVL.

In nucleotides, the CDR3 is TGTGCCGAAATTGACAGGGGGCAAGAAAGCAATCAGCCCCAGCATTTT. It yields the protein CAEIDRGQESNQPQHF. The chain combines TRBV11-3 with TRBJ1-5; 10 nucleotides agree with TRBD1. CDR3 length equals 16 residues. Germline lookup yields CDR1 SGHNT and CDR2 YENEEA. V shed 11 bases and J 1 base; nucleotides not matched to a gene: 11.

The rearrangement uses TRBV7-9 and TRBJ1-5; a possible D gene is TRBD1 (6 bases). Trimming took 0 bases from V and 2 from J, leaving 14 bases between them. Germline lookup yields CDR1 SEHNR and CDR2 FQNEAQ (reference sequence). CDR3 length equals 17 residues. The CDR3 region has the DNA TGTGCCAGCAGCTTAGCTCTACAGGGAAAGGGCAATCAGCCCCAGCATTTT. Translating gives CASSLALQGKGNQPQHF.

On this clone itself: Different DNA sequences within this sample yield the same CDR3. The chain carries TRBV5-1 and TRBJ1-1, with D maybe TRBD1 (6 bases). This CDR3 is 14 amino acids long. V was clipped by 2 bases and J by 3 bases, with 11 bases between them. Germline V gives CDR1 SGHRS, CDR2 YFSETQ. CDR3 sequence: CASSFSQGDTEAFF. In DNA, the CDR3 is TGCGCCAGCAGCTTTTCACAGGGTGACACTGAAGCTTTCTTT.

V usage is TRBV27 and J usage is TRBJ1-1, with D perhaps matching TRBD1 (6 bases). The CDR3 sequence is 14 residues long. Germline V CDR1 and CDR2: MNHEY, SMNVEV (reference sequence). V was clipped by 7 bases and J by 3 bases, with 15 bases between them. The CDR3 DNA follows: TGTGCCAGCATTGGGGGGCTGTCAGACACTGAAGCTTTCTTT. Amino acid sequence: CASIGGLSDTEAFF.

This chain connects TRBV29-1 to TRBJ1-4; no clear D gene. The CDR3 runs 12 residues. The germline CDR1 and CDR2 sequences are SQVTM and ANQGSEA. With 5 bases removed from V and 6 bases from J, the gap between germline ends came to 10 bases. This CDR3 reads CSVSVAYEKLFF. DNA for the CDR3: TGCAGCGTTTCTGTTGCATATGAAAAACTGTTTTTT. Based on the CDR3 plus reference TRBV29-1 and TRBJ1-4, the full variable domain is SAVISQKPSRDICQRGTSLTIQCQVDSQVTMMFWYRQQPGQSLTLIATANQGSEATYESGFVIDKFPISRPNLTFSTLTVSNMSPEDSSIYLCSVSVAYEKLFFGSGTQLSVL.

CDR3 amino acids: CASSRLAGDLYEQYF. In DNA, the CDR3 is TGTGCCAGCAGTCGACTAGCGGGAGACCTCTACGAGCAGTACTTC. This chain joins TRBV2 and TRBJ2-7; 12 bases align to TRBD2. The V gene end was trimmed by 5 bases and the J gene end by 3 bases; junction bases not matched to a gene: 5. The CDR3 has 15 amino acids. CDR1 and CDR2 (germline): SNHLY, FYNNEI.

The chain has TRBV9 and TRBJ2-7; no reliable D call. Looked up from germline, CDR1 is SGDLS and CDR2 is YYNGEE. Trimming pared 0 bases from V and 5 bases from J, leaving 12 bases between. The CDR3 is made up of 14 amino acids. CDR3 loop: CASSVVGSNDEQYF. The CDR3 coding sequence is TGTGCCAGCAGCGTAGTAGGCAGTAACGACGAGCAGTACTTC.

J is TRBJ2-3 and V is TRBV5-4; the D is unclear. V lost 6 bases to trimming and J lost 6 bases, with 14 bases between them. This CDR3 spans 13 amino acids. The V gene's germline CDR1 is SGHNT and CDR2 YYREEE (reference sequence). Written as DNA, the CDR3 is TGTGCCAGCACCCTGTGGGGTACGGATACGCAGTATTTT. As protein: CASTLWGTDTQYF.

The CDR3 reads CSVGRQGGSTEAFF. CDR3 in DNA: TGCAGCGTTGGACGACAGGGTGGGAGCACTGAAGCTTTCTTT. The chain couples TRBV29-1 to TRBJ1-1; 7 positions match TRBD1. V was pared by 4 bases and J by 4 bases, with 9 bases of the junction left unmatched. Germline V gene sequence: CDR1 SQVTM, CDR2 ANQGSEA. This CDR3 is 14 amino acids long.

V usage is TRBV7-9 and J usage is TRBJ2-5; D is possibly TRBD2 (5 bases). V lost 0 bases to trimming and J lost 7 bases, with 9 bases between them. CDR3 length: 13 residues. Germline CDR1 SEHNR, CDR2 FQNEAQ (reference sequence). As DNA, the CDR3 is TGTGCCAGCAGCTTAGCGAGGGTGGGGACCCAGTACTTC. Translation: CASSLARVGTQYF.

This chain's CDR3 is CASSLELPSRYTEAFF. DNA of the CDR3: TGTGCCAGCAGTTTAGAGCTCCCGTCCCGCTACACTGAAGCTTTCTTT. V usage is TRBV28 and J usage is TRBJ1-1, with D uncertain. The V end lost 2 bases, the J end lost 3 bases, and 16 bases lay between the germline ends. CDR1 is MDHEN and CDR2 is SYDVKM in the germline V gene. CDR3 length: 16 amino acids. Complete variable domain (other parts from reference TRBV28 and TRBJ1-1): DVKVTQSSRYLVKRTGEKVFLECVQDMDHENMFWYRQDPGLGLRLIYFSYDVKMKEKGDIPEGYSVSREKKERFSLILESASTNQTSMYLCASSLELPSRYTEAFFGQGTRLTVV.